These 31 T cell receptor beta chains originate from one sample sequenced in a study of cytomegalovirus exposure and HLA in healthy donors. Both 60 Vbeta primers and 13 Jbeta primers went into the PCR. Sequencing was performed with immunoSEQ multiplex PCR; in TCRdb, only in-frame clones are kept and a portion is missing. Here the sample spans some 120,000 clones, approximately 80% being singletons. Material: PBMCs. Receptor source: a man aged 25 to 45 in good health and CMV-seropositive.

The J gene is TRBJ2-2, the V gene TRBV18, with D possibly matching TRBD2 (6 bases). Germline values: CDR1 KGHSH, CDR2 LQKENI. The CDR3 runs to 16 residues. Trimming removed 3 bases from V and 6 bases from J, with 17 bases in between. The CDR3 DNA reads TGTGCCAGCTCACCCAGACTAGGAGGTCATTCCGGGGAGCTGTTTTTT. Protein sequence: CASSPRLGGHSGELFF.

The J gene is TRBJ1-1, the V gene TRBV4-3; no clear D. CDR3 length: 14 amino acids. Germline lookup yields CDR1 LGHNA and CDR2 YSLEER. The V and J ends lost 2 bases and 4 bases respectively, with 11 bases between them. The CDR3 DNA reads as TGCGCCAGCAGCCAACTTGGGGAGGGCACTGAAGCTTTCTTT. Translating gives CASSQLGEGTEAFF.

The rearrangement joins TRBV6-4 to TRBJ2-5; no clear D gene. The assigned J gene may be wrong: the sequence end matches TRBJ2-7 better. Germline V lookup: CDR1 MRHNA, CDR2 SNTAGT. This CDR3 region has 10 residues. The chain's CDR3 is CASRRYEQYF. The CDR3 region has the DNA TGTGCCAGCAGGAGATACGAGCAGTACTTC.

The V gene is TRBV9, the J gene TRBJ2-5, with TRBD2 matching 11 bases. The CDR3 consists of 15 residues. CDR1 SGDLS and CDR2 YYNGEE come from the germline V gene. V was pared by 4 bases and J by 8 bases, with 10 bases of the junction left unmatched. CDR3 residues: CASSPSGLAAATQYF. The CDR3 nucleotides read TGTGCCAGCAGCCCCTCGGGACTAGCGGCCGCCACCCAGTACTTC.

The genes are TRBV6-4 and TRBJ1-2, with 7 positions matching TRBD1. This CDR3 is built from 16 residues. Germline trimming cut 0 bases from V and 8 bases from J; bases unmatched to any gene: 12. Germline CDR1 is MRHNA and CDR2 is SNTAGT. CDR3 sequence (DNA): TGTGCCAGCAGTGACTCGAGTCTGCCAGGGGGGCAGGGCTACACCTTC. This sequence encodes CASSDSSLPGGQGYTF.

The chain uses TRBV30 and TRBJ2-5; D remains ambiguous. With 2 bases removed from V and 4 bases from J, the gap between germline ends came to 5 bases. The CDR3 runs to 11 residues. Germline V CDR1 and CDR2: GTSNPN, SVGIG (reference sequence). In DNA form, the CDR3 reads TGTGCCTGGAGTCCATCAGAGACCCAGTACTTC. Residues: CAWSPSETQYF. The complete variable domain, with remaining parts taken from reference TRBV30 and TRBJ2-5, reads SQTIHQWPATLVQPVGSPLSLECTVEGTSNPNLYWYRQAAGRGLQLLFYSVGIGQISSEVPQNLSASRPQDRQFILSSKKLLLSDSGFYLCAWSPSETQYFGPGTRLLVL.

The chain links TRBV7-6 to TRBJ2-7, with D maybe TRBD1 (6 bases). V was trimmed by 1 base and J by 7 bases, leaving 14 bases between them. The germline V gene encodes CDR1 SGHVS and CDR2 FNYEAQ. The CDR3 is 14 amino acids. CDR3: CASSLVGRGGEQYF. CDR3 nucleotides: TGTGCCAGCAGCTTAGTTGGGAGAGGGGGAGAGCAGTACTTC.

The chain recombines TRBV7-9 with TRBJ2-7; possible D gene TRBD1, 6 bases. Between the trimmed V and J ends, which lost 8 bases and 4 bases, there was a span of 15 bases. The CDR3 extends over 13 amino acids. Germline CDR1 and CDR2: SEHNR and FQNEAQ (reference sequence). CDR3 nucleotides: TGTGCCAGCGGGGGACATTTGATATACGAGCAGTACTTC. Protein sequence: CASGGHLIYEQYF.

This clone appeared once. The chain combines TRBV19 with TRBJ1-1, with D perhaps matching TRBD1 (6 bases). In germline, CDR1 is LNHDA, CDR2 SQIVND (reference sequence). CDR3 length: 13 residues. Deletions cut 5 bases from V and 7 bases from J, with 14 bases between. CDR3 sequence: CASSPRGLLEAFF. CDR3 in DNA: TGTGCCAGTAGTCCCAGGGGTCTACTTGAAGCTTTCTTT.

The CDR3 coding sequence is TGTGCCAGCAGCCAAGTGACAGGGGGGAGCGCTGGGGCCAACGTCCTGACTTTC. This codes for CASSQVTGGSAGANVLTF. The chain employs TRBV4-2 and TRBJ2-6, with 9 bases lining up with TRBD1. There are 18 residues in the CDR3. CDR1 and CDR2 from the germline V gene are LGHNA and YNFKEQ. Trimming removed 1 base from V and 2 bases from J; junction bases left unmatched: 6.

V and J are TRBV6-5 and TRBJ1-1, with 7 bases identical to TRBD1. The CDR3 totals 15 residues. With V trimmed by 6 bases and J by 0 bases, 7 bases remained unmatched. Germline V lookup: CDR1 MNHEY, CDR2 SVGAGI. This CDR3 reads CASSRGDVLNTEAFF. CDR3 sequence (DNA): TGTGCCAGCAGCAGGGGGGACGTTCTGAACACTGAAGCTTTCTTT.

The chain is built from TRBV7-2 and TRBJ2-5; 8 bases are shared with TRBD2. The CDR3 runs to 14 residues. The germline V gene has CDR1 SGHTA and CDR2 FQGNSA. Losses at the gene ends were 0 bases for V and 7 bases for J; bases not matched to a gene: 4. Written as DNA, the CDR3 is TGTGCCAGCAGCTTAGCGGGACTAGACGCGACCCAGTACTTC. This sequence encodes CASSLAGLDATQYF.

This clone came up once. This chain connects TRBV11-3 to TRBJ2-7; 7 bases are a match to TRBD1. Germline V gives CDR1 SGHNT, CDR2 YENEEA. V shed 3 bases and J 1 base; nucleotides not matched to a gene: 6. The CDR3 is 15 amino acids. The CDR3 bases are TGTGCCAGCAGCTTCTCCGGGACAGCATCCTACGAGCAGTACTTC. It specifies CASSFSGTASYEQYF.

The chain couples TRBV9 to TRBJ2-3; 7 nucleotides agree with TRBD2. The CDR3 extends over 17 amino acids. V shed 3 bases, J shed 2 bases, and the junction held 12 bases outside the gene matches. CDR1 and CDR2 from the germline V gene are SGDLS and YYNGEE. Here the CDR3 reads CASSANAKRGDTDTQYF. The CDR3 DNA is TGTGCCAGCAGCGCCAACGCGAAGCGGGGTGACACAGATACGCAGTATTTT.

This chain uses TRBV10-3 with TRBJ1-1; no clear D gene. V was trimmed by 7 bases and J by 8 bases, leaving 17 bases between them. Germline V gives CDR1 ENHRY, CDR2 SYGVKD. The CDR3 totals 13 residues. This chain's CDR3 is CAITENRQAEAFF. For the CDR3, the DNA is TGTGCCATCACCGAAAACCGGCAAGCGGAAGCTTTCTTT.

J is TRBJ2-1 and V is TRBV6-6, with 9 bases aligning to TRBD1. CDR1 and CDR2 (germline): MNHNY, SVGAGI (reference sequence). V lost 4 bases and J lost 4; bases outside the gene matches: 8. CDR3 length: 16 residues. This chain's CDR3 is CASSSTGGAVYNEQFF. CDR3 bases: TGTGCCAGCAGTTCTACAGGGGGCGCGGTATACAATGAGCAGTTCTTC.

CDR3 nucleotide sequence: TGTGCCAGCAGTAGACTAGAATTCGCCGGGGAGCTGTTTTTT. Translation: CASSRLEFAGELFF. The rearrangement joins TRBV6-5 to TRBJ2-2, with D perhaps TRBD2 (6 bases). Germline V CDR1 and CDR2: MNHEY, SVGAGI. The V and J ends lost 5 bases and 6 bases respectively, with 13 bases between them. The CDR3 has 14 residues.

The chain has TRBV10-2 and TRBJ1-2, with no clear D. Germline V lookup: CDR1 WSHSY, CDR2 SAAADI. Trimming shortened V by 4 bases and J by 3 bases, and 9 bases separated the two germline ends. This CDR3 is built from 13 residues. The CDR3 region is CASSVDTYYGYTF. In DNA, the CDR3 is TGCGCCAGCAGTGTTGACACCTACTATGGCTACACCTTC.

V usage is TRBV6-1 and J usage is TRBJ1-1, with a possible D match to TRBD1 (5 bases). The CDR3 sequence is 13 residues long. The germline CDR1 and CDR2 sequences are MNHNS and SASEGT. V shed 10 bases and J shed 4 bases, with 16 bases lying between them. Written as DNA, the CDR3 is TGTGCCATTCTGGGGGGTTATAGCACTGAAGCTTTCTTT. Its protein product is CAILGGYSTEAFF.

The chain uses TRBV2 and TRBJ2-1; 8 nucleotides agree with TRBD2. The V segment lost 4 bases and the J segment 9 bases; nucleotides outside the gene matches: 8. The CDR3 loop spans 14 amino acids. Germline-derived CDR1 and CDR2 are SNHLY and FYNNEI. The CDR3, as DNA: TGTGCCAGCAGTGCGGAGCGGGAGAGGGCTGAGCAGTTCTTC. Protein sequence: CASSAERERAEQFF.

The chain combines TRBV5-4 with TRBJ2-7, with 7 bases matching TRBD2. CDR1 is SGHNT, CDR2 YYREEE, per germline (reference sequence). J was trimmed by 1 base and V by 2 bases; bases with no gene match: 6. The CDR3 length is 15 residues. For the CDR3, the DNA is TGTGCCAGCAGCTTATCGGGGGGTAGTTCCTACGAGCAGTACTTC. It translates to CASSLSGGSSYEQYF.

The sample holds a few counts of this clone. The chain employs TRBV28 and TRBJ2-3, with a possible D match to TRBD2 (5 bases). V lost 5 bases and J lost 2, with 20 bases in between. The length of the CDR3 is 17 residues. In germline, CDR1 is MDHEN, CDR2 SYDVKM. CDR3 protein: CASSTPYGVSDTDTQYF. The CDR3 DNA reads as TGTGCCAGCAGTACTCCATACGGGGTATCTGACACAGATACGCAGTATTTT.

This clone was seen more than once but under ten times. The CDR3 reads CASSFPLAGEKETQYF. The DNA for the CDR3 is TGTGCCAGCAGCTTTCCTCTAGCGGGGGAAAAAGAGACCCAGTACTTC. The rearrangement links TRBV5-4 to TRBJ2-5, with 10 bases fitting TRBD2. The CDR3 is made up of 16 amino acids. V lost 2 bases to trimming and J lost 3 bases; unmatched junction nucleotides: 7. The germline V gene encodes CDR1 SGHNT and CDR2 YYREEE (reference sequence).

The chain carries TRBV4-1 and TRBJ1-1; 8 bases are shared with TRBD1. The CDR3 contains 16 residues. J gave up 10 bases and V 2 bases, and 15 bases lay outside the gene matches. Germline V gene data show CDR1 as MGHRA and CDR2 as YSYEKL. The DNA for the CDR3 is TGCGCCAGCAGCCAACAAACGGTGGACAGGGCGGTCAGAGCTTTCTTT. Translation: CASSQQTVDRAVRAFF.

V is TRBV28 and J is TRBJ2-7, with D maybe TRBD2 (6 bases). Germline V gene sequence: CDR1 MDHEN, CDR2 SYDVKM. The V end was cut by 6 bases, the J end by 6 bases, with 18 bases between. This CDR3 comprises 14 residues. The CDR3 coding sequence is TGTGCCAGCAGGGTTAGCGGTTCCCGCGGCGAGCAGTACTTC. Translated, it gives CASRVSGSRGEQYF.

This clone was detected only once. The chain has TRBV5-4 and TRBJ2-7; D possibly corresponds to TRBD1 (6 bases). Trimming took off 3 bases at V and 3 bases at J, with 13 bases between the two ends. Germline CDR1 reads SGHNT; CDR2 reads YYREEE (reference sequence). The CDR3 runs 14 residues. The CDR3 DNA reads as TGTGCCAGCAGCTGGACCCGGGACAACTACGAGCAGTACTTC. Translated, it gives CASSWTRDNYEQYF.

The V and J genes are TRBV7-9 and TRBJ2-4; TRBD2 might be the D (5 bases). The CDR3 has 13 amino acids. V dropped 7 bases and J dropped 7 bases, with 14 bases sitting between them. Germline-derived CDR1 and CDR2 are SEHNR and FQNEAQ (reference sequence). The CDR3 coding sequence is TGTGCCAGCATGGAGGCCTTGAGGAACATTCAGTACTTC. This codes for CASMEALRNIQYF.

The rearrangement uses TRBV7-3 and TRBJ2-7; D gene uncertain. The germline gives CDR1 SGHTA, CDR2 FQGTGA. The CDR3 totals 12 residues. With 1 base removed from V and 6 bases from J, the gap between germline ends came to 7 bases. Written as DNA, the CDR3 is TGTGCCAGCAGCTTAAGTTGGAGCGAGCAGTACTTC. Translated, it gives CASSLSWSEQYF.

The CDR3 DNA is TGTGCCAGCAGTAAGGGGACTAGCGGTTCCGAGCAGTACTTC. It encodes CASSKGTSGSEQYF. The V call is TRBV7-3, the J call TRBJ2-7; TRBD2 agrees at 11 bases. The germline CDR1 and CDR2 sequences are SGHTA and FQGTGA. This CDR3 spans 14 amino acids. V lost 6 bases to trimming and J lost 6 bases; unmatched junction nucleotides: 7.

This clone came up once. The chain carries TRBV27 and TRBJ2-5; no reliable D call. The DNA end is a closer match to TRBJ2-7, so the J assignment may be wrong. The CDR3 is 13 residues long. CDR1 and CDR2 from the germline V gene are MNHEY and SMNVEV (reference sequence). CDR3 residues: CASSLVPSYEQYF. Written as DNA, the CDR3 is TGTGCCAGCAGTTTGGTCCCCTCCTACGAGCAGTACTTC.

This chain connects TRBV30 to TRBJ2-5, with D perhaps matching TRBD2 (5 bases). Trimming removed 5 bases at V and 5 bases at J, with 9 bases between. The CDR3 length is 11 residues. Germline V gene sequence: CDR1 GTSNPN, CDR2 SVGIG (reference sequence). CDR3 coding DNA: TGTGCCTGGGCGGGCGGGGAGACCCAGTACTTC. Translation gives CAWAGGETQYF.